Shown below are 30 T cell receptor beta chains from a single sample sequenced in a study of read filtering for tumor transcriptome and immune sequencing. The library was built from about 400 ng RNA with molecular barcoded adaptors for alpha/delta and beta/gamma chains. TCRdb independently ran MiXCR on the reads; one entry per CDR3 protein. Of about 15,000 distinct CDR3 sequences detected, around 21% appear once; the ten largest clones hold more than 75%. The sample consisted of a population of CD138-negative cells sorted from bone marrow. These receptors came from a donor older than 35 with multiple myeloma.

This clonotype was seen ten or more times. The gene calls are TRBV2 and TRBJ2-2; D gene unclear. CDR3 length equals 13 residues. The germline gives CDR1 SNHLY, CDR2 FYNNEI. The V end was cut by 4 bases, the J end by 2 bases, with 5 bases between. The CDR3 nucleotides read TGTGCCAGCAGTGCCATCAACACCGGGGAGCTGTTTTTT. Translating gives CASSAINTGELFF.

As regards this clonotype: Just one base apart from a much larger clone, this may be a read error. The chain employs TRBV29-1 and TRBJ2-5, with TRBD1 matching 7 bases. Per the germline V gene, CDR1 is SQVTM and CDR2 is ANQGSEA. The CDR3 covers 12 residues. CDR3 nucleotides: TGCAGTAGAGGGGGCTTTAGGGAGACCCAGTACTTC. It codes for CSRGGFRETQYF.

The chain carries TRBV7-9 and TRBJ2-3, with 8 bases identical to TRBD2. Germline assignment: CDR1 SEHNR and CDR2 FQNEAQ (reference sequence). The CDR3 spans 14 residues. J gave up 4 bases and V 4 bases, and 4 bases lay outside the gene matches. The CDR3 reads CASSSLAGSDTQYF. The CDR3 coding sequence is TGTGCCAGCAGCTCCCTAGCGGGCTCAGATACGCAGTATTTT.

This clonotype has ten or more counts. The V call is TRBV12-3 or TRBV12-4, the J call TRBJ2-5; 7 bases match TRBD1. The ends lost 6 bases at V and 1 base at J; junction bases unmatched: 5. The CDR3 runs 14 residues. CDR3 in amino acids: CASRTGSLQETQYF. The CDR3 DNA follows: TGTGCCAGCAGGACAGGGTCCCTCCAAGAGACCCAGTACTTC.

This clonotype appeared a few times. The V and J genes are TRBV29-1 and TRBJ1-1; no firm D call. CDR3 length: 11 amino acids. Per germline, CDR1 SQVTM and CDR2 ANQGSEA. V dropped 7 bases and J dropped 6 bases, with 12 bases sitting between them. CDR3 nucleotides: TGCAGCGCTCCAATCGCGGCTGAAGCTTTCTTT. Protein: CSAPIAAEAFF.

This clonotype was observed many times. This rearrangement joins TRBV29-1 to TRBJ2-7, with D perhaps matching TRBD1 or TRBD2 (5 bases each). V was pared by 5 bases and J by 4 bases, with 15 bases between. This CDR3 is built from 13 residues. Germline V gene sequence: CDR1 SQVTM, CDR2 ANQGSEA. CDR3 amino acids: CSVSGPDGYEQYF. The CDR3 nucleotides read TGCAGCGTTTCGGGACCTGACGGGTACGAGCAGTACTTC.

This clonotype showed up many times. The rearrangement uses TRBV7-6 and TRBJ2-3; maybe TRBD2 (5 bases). Germline V gene lookup returns CDR1 SGHVS and CDR2 FNYEAQ. The CDR3 has 16 amino acids. Trimming pared 1 base from V and 5 bases from J, leaving 16 bases between. The CDR3 is CASSLVPRGSGDTQYF. The CDR3 DNA sequence: TGTGCCAGCAGCTTAGTCCCTCGGGGAAGTGGAGATACGCAGTATTTT.

In the case of this clonotype: A single base separates this from a much larger clone, so it may be a read error. The rearrangement joins TRBV10-3 to TRBJ2-5; D remains ambiguous. The CDR3 sequence is 14 residues long. Per germline, CDR1 ENHRY and CDR2 SYGVKD. The CDR3 DNA reads as TGTGCCACCAGTGAAACTACCATCCAAGAGACCCAGTACTTC. The encoded protein is CATSETTIQETQYF.

This clonotype has ten or more counts. The chain is built from TRBV29-1 and TRBJ2-7; TRBD1 matches 9 bases. Trimming cost V 4 bases and J 4 bases; bases outside gene matches: 5. Germline lookup yields CDR1 SQVTM and CDR2 ANQGSEA. CDR3 size: 13 residues. Here the CDR3 reads CSVVGTGKYEQYF. CDR3 sequence (DNA): TGCAGCGTTGTCGGGACAGGGAAGTACGAGCAGTACTTC.

The genes are TRBV20-1 and TRBJ2-1; D may be TRBD1 or TRBD2 (6 bases each). CDR3 length: 14 residues. The V gene lost 4 bases and the J gene lost 8 bases, with 18 bases spanning the gap. Germline CDR1 reads DFQATT; CDR2 reads SNEGSKA (reference sequence). CDR3 sequence: CSAKEGEWRDEQFF. In DNA, the CDR3 is TGCAGTGCTAAGGAGGGGGAGTGGAGAGATGAGCAGTTCTTC.

At least ten counts were recorded for this clonotype. The chain recombines TRBV11-2 with TRBJ2-5, with a tentative D call TRBD2 (6 bases). This CDR3 has 13 amino acids. Looked up from germline, CDR1 is SGHAT and CDR2 is FQNNGV. V was cut by 4 bases and J by 5 bases, with 11 bases left in between. This chain's CDR3 is CASSSGLTETQYF. The CDR3 nucleotides are TGTGCCAGCAGCTCGGGACTGACGGAGACCCAGTACTTC.

This clonotype has just a few counts. The rearrangement uses TRBV20-1 and TRBJ2-2, with D tentatively TRBD1 (5 bases). This CDR3 contains 13 residues. V was pared by 4 bases and J by 3 bases, with 9 bases between. Germline V gene data show CDR1 as DFQATT and CDR2 as SNEGSKA (reference sequence). The CDR3 protein is CSATRVDTGELFF. The CDR3 coding sequence is TGCAGTGCTACCAGGGTTGACACCGGGGAGCTGTTTTTT.

This clonotype was observed a few times. V is TRBV5-4 and J is TRBJ2-2; 11 bases match TRBD2. Trimming cost V 3 bases and J 2 bases; bases outside gene matches: 3. The germline V gene encodes CDR1 SGHNT and CDR2 YYREEE (reference sequence). The CDR3 length is 16 residues. CDR3 sequence (DNA): TGTGCCAGCAGCTGGGGGACTAGCGGAAACACCGGGGAGCTGTTTTTT. It yields the protein CASSWGTSGNTGELFF.

This chain connects TRBV7-2 to TRBJ1-1; D is possibly TRBD1 (5 bases). CDR3 length: 13 amino acids. Trimming left V 2 bases short and J 6 bases short, with 10 bases between. Per germline, CDR1 SGHTA and CDR2 FQGNSA. The CDR3, as DNA: TGTGCCAGCAGCTTACAGGGCAGGGCTGAAGCTTTCTTT. Amino acid sequence: CASSLQGRAEAFF.

In regard to this clonotype: The junction and the germline gene differ at one end; a read error may be behind it. The chain is built from TRBV5-1 and TRBJ2-3; D perhaps matches TRBD1 (5 bases). This CDR3 is built from 14 residues. The germline gives CDR1 SGHRS, CDR2 YFSETQ. CDR3 in DNA: TGCGTCAGCAGCTTGGTTTCAGGGACAGATACGCAGTATTTT. Residues: CVSSLVSGTDTQYF.

The J gene is TRBJ2-3, the V gene TRBV5-5, with TRBD1 as a possible D gene (7 bases). CDR3 size: 14 residues. In germline, CDR1 is SGHKS, CDR2 YYEKEE (reference sequence). Trimming took 5 bases from V and 8 from J, leaving 18 bases between them. CDR3 nucleotides: TGTGCCAGCAGTCCGAACCCAGGGGGGATTACGCAGTATTTT. Its translation is CASSPNPGGITQYF.

This sequence joins TRBV4-1 and TRBJ1-1, with 8 bases identical to TRBD1. Trimming cost V 1 base and J 8 bases; bases outside gene matches: 6. In germline, CDR1 is MGHRA, CDR2 YSYEKL. The CDR3 is 14 residues long. CDR3 in amino acids: CASSQVAGGAEAFF. CDR3 sequence (DNA): TGCGCCAGCAGCCAAGTGGCAGGGGGCGCCGAAGCTTTCTTT.

Turning to this clonotype: A much larger clone is a single base away; this may be a read error. The V and J genes are TRBV4-1 and TRBJ2-6; D remains ambiguous. This CDR3 is built from 12 residues. Germline lookup yields CDR1 MGHRA and CDR2 YSYEKL. The CDR3 loop is CSSMSGANVLTF. The CDR3 DNA reads TGCTCCAGCATGTCCGGGGCCAACGTCCTGACTTTC.

The J gene is TRBJ2-7, the V gene TRBV5-4; unclear D gene. V lost 4 bases, J lost 0 bases, and 5 bases lay in between. There are 12 residues in the CDR3. Germline CDR1 is SGHNT and CDR2 is YYREEE (reference sequence). Here the CDR3 reads CASSVFSYEQYF. The CDR3, as DNA: TGTGCCAGCAGCGTTTTCTCCTACGAGCAGTACTTC.

This clonotype has a count of ten or more. The germline gene is not matched at one end of the junction; a read error may be the cause. This chain connects TRBV7-9 to TRBJ2-1; 10 bases agree with TRBD2. Germline V lookup: CDR1 SEHNR, CDR2 FQNEAQ (reference sequence). This CDR3 region has 12 residues. The CDR3 here is CASSLSRTSGLF. CDR3 nucleotide sequence: TGTGCCAGCAGCCTCTCTCGGACTAGCGGTCTCTTC. The complete variable domain, with remaining parts taken from reference TRBV7-9 and TRBJ2-1, reads DTGVSQNPRHKITKRGQNVTFRCDPISEHNRLYWYRQTLGQGPEFLTYFQNEAQLEKSRLLSDRFSAERPKGSFSTLEIQRTEQGDSAMYLCASSLSRTSGLFGPGTRLTVL.

In this sample, this clonotype turned up many times. The rearrangement uses TRBV5-1 and TRBJ2-5; no definite D call. The CDR3 runs 12 residues. V gave up 0 bases and J gave up 4 bases, with 4 bases separating them. Germline CDR1 is SGHRS and CDR2 is YFSETQ. CDR3 protein: CASSLGLETQYF. CDR3 nucleotides: TGCGCCAGCAGCTTGGGGTTAGAGACCCAGTACTTC.

The chain is built from TRBV25-1 and TRBJ2-7; TRBD2 matches 13 bases. There are 16 residues in the CDR3. The V gene's germline CDR1 is MGHDK and CDR2 SYGVNS. V was pared by 3 bases and J by 7 bases, with 9 bases of the junction left unmatched. The CDR3 nucleotides are TGTGCCAGCAGTGAGCAAGGACTAGCGGGAGCAAGGGAGCAGTACTTC. Translation: CASSEQGLAGAREQYF.

Comments on this clonotype: Just one base apart from a much larger clone, this may be a read error. Without the conserved terminal phenylalanine or tryptophan, this CDR3 likely stems from a read error. This chain uses TRBV28 with TRBJ2-5; D gene unclear. The CDR3 consists of 13 residues. From germline, CDR1 is MDHEN and CDR2 SYDVKM. Trimming removed 9 bases from V and 4 bases from J, with 15 bases in between. The chain's CDR3 is CASGSGGPETQYI. Here the CDR3 DNA reads TGTGCCAGTGGATCGGGCGGCCCAGAGACCCAGTACATC.

The table lists this clonotype with a few counts. CDR3 DNA: TGTGCCAGCAGTTTATGGGGACAGGGGATGGGCGGGAGGCAGTACTTC. This sequence encodes CASSLWGQGMGGRQYF. The V and J genes are TRBV28 and TRBJ2-7, with 10 nucleotides matching TRBD1. Germline CDR1 MDHEN, CDR2 SYDVKM. With V trimmed by 0 bases and J by 9 bases, 11 bases remained unmatched. The CDR3 has 16 residues.

The chain employs TRBV19 and TRBJ2-1, with 7 bases identical to TRBD1. J gave up 8 bases and V 3 bases, and 10 bases lay outside the gene matches. The CDR3 is made up of 15 amino acids. Germline CDR1 LNHDA, CDR2 SQIVND (reference sequence). The CDR3, as DNA: TGTGCCAGTAGTATTATAACAGGGGTTGGGGATGAGCAGTTCTTC. As protein: CASSIITGVGDEQFF.

This clonotype was observed a few times. The chain employs TRBV19 and TRBJ1-2; D unresolved. This CDR3 contains 16 residues. Trimming left V 2 bases short and J 1 base short, with 14 bases between. Germline V gene data show CDR1 as LNHDA and CDR2 as SQIVND (reference sequence). The DNA for the CDR3 is TGTGCCAGTAGTATAACTGTCGTCAATGTTAACTATGGCTACACCTTC. It is translated as CASSITVVNVNYGYTF.

Comment on this clonotype: With a much larger clone just one base away, this may be a read error. The chain employs TRBV7-9 and TRBJ2-1, with TRBD2 identical over 7 bases. The V segment lost 2 bases and the J segment 0 bases; nucleotides outside the gene matches: 25. This CDR3 comprises 23 residues. Germline assignment: CDR1 SEHNR and CDR2 FQNEAQ (reference sequence). CDR3 sequence: CASSLSTLATVLLADVSYNEQFF. The CDR3, as DNA: TGTGCCAGCAGCTTATCGACCTTAGCTACTGTCTTGCTAGCGGACGTCTCCTACAATGAGCAGTTCTTC. Looking up the rest from reference TRBV7-9 and TRBJ2-1 gives the full variable domain: DTGVSQNPRHKITKRGQNVTFRCDPISEHNRLYWYRQTLGQGPEFLTYFQNEAQLEKSRLLSDRFSAERPKGSFSTLEIQRTEQGDSAMYLCASSLSTLATVLLADVSYNEQFFGPGTRLTVL.

Note on this clonotype: This may come from a read error, since a much larger clone is one base off. The CDR3 sequence: CAISETADNNEQLF. The CDR3 nucleotides are TGTGCCATCAGTGAGACAGCGGACAACAATGAGCAGCTCTTC. The J gene is TRBJ2-1, the V gene TRBV10-3; the D call may be TRBD1 or TRBD2 (5 bases each). Germline V gene sequence: CDR1 ENHRY, CDR2 SYGVKD. The CDR3 sequence is 14 residues long.

This clonotype has a count of ten or more. The chain has TRBV29-1 and TRBJ1-1, with D uncertain. CDR1 is SQVTM, CDR2 ANQGSEA, per germline. The V end was cut by 7 bases, the J end by 6 bases, with 9 bases between. The CDR3 is made up of 10 amino acids. The CDR3 DNA reads TGCAGCGGATCTTTCCCTGAAGCTTTCTTT. The encoded protein is CSGSFPEAFF.

Remarks on this clonotype: A read error may produce the germline difference seen at one junction end. The chain joins TRBV3-1 to TRBJ2-1; 9 bases agree with TRBD2. This CDR3 contains 15 residues. Germline CDR1 is LGHDT and CDR2 is YNNKEL (reference sequence). Here the CDR3 reads CASGQGAGGNNEQFF. CDR3 bases: TGTGCCAGCGGCCAAGGGGCGGGAGGGAATAATGAGCAGTTCTTC.